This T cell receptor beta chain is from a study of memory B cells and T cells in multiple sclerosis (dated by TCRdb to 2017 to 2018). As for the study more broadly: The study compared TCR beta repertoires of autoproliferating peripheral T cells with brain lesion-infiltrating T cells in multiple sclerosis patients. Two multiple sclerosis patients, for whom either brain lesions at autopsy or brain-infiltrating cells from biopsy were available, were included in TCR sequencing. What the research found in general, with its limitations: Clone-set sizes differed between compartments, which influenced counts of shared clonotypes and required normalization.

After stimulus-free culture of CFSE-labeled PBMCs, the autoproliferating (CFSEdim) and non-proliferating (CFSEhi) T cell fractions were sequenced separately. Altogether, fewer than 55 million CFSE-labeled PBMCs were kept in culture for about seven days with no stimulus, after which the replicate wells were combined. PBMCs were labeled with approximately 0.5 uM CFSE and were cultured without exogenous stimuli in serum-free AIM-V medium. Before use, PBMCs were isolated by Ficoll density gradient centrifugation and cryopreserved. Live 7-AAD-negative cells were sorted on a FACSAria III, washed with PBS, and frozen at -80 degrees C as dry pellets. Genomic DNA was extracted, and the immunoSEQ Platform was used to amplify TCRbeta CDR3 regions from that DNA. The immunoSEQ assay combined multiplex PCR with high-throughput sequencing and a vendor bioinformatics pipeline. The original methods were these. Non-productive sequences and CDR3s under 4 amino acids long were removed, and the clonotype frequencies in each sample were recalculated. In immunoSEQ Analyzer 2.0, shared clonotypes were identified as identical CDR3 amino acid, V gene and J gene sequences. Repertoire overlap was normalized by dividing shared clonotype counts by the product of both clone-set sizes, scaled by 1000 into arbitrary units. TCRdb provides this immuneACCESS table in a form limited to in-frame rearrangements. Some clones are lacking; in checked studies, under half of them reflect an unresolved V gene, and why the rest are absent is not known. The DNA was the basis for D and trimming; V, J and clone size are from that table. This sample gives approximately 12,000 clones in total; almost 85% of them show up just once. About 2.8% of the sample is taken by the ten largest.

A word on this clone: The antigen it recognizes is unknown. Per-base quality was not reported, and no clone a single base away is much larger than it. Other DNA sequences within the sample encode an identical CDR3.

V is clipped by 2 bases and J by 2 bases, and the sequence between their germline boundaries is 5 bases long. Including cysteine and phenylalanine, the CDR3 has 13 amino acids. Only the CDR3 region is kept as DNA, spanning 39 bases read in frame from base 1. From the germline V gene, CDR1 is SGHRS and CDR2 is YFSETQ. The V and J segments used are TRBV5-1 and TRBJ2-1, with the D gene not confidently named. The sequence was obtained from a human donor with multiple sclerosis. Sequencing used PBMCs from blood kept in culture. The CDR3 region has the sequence CASSFAAYNEQFF. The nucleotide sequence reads TGCGCCAGCAGCTTTGCGGCCTACAATGAGCAGTTCTTC.